The 28 T cell receptor beta chains below come from one sample, sequenced in a study of blood T cell repertoires in COVID-19. The method was immunoSEQ multiplex PCR; TCRdb's version includes in-frame clones alone and lacks a portion of them. Counted here are about 200,000 clones, 80% occurring once; the ten biggest clones make up 4.5% to 7%. The specimen sequenced was peripheral blood. All receptors derive from a woman aged 70-85 years with acute or convalescent COVID-19.

The chain couples TRBV28 to TRBJ1-5; unclear D gene. Germline lookup yields CDR1 MDHEN and CDR2 SYDVKM. The CDR3 runs to 18 residues. Trimming pared 6 bases from V and 0 bases from J, leaving 21 bases between. The CDR3 here is CASSRKPTSLYSNQPQHF. CDR3 DNA sequence: TGTGCCAGCAGCCGCAAGCCCACTTCCCTTTATAGCAATCAGCCCCAGCATTTT.

This chain joins TRBV18 and TRBJ2-2, with TRBD2 matching 15 bases. The germline V gene encodes CDR1 KGHSH and CDR2 LQKENI. This CDR3 is built from 17 residues. V was pared by 0 bases and J by 5 bases, with 1 base of the junction left unmatched. The CDR3 is CASSPPGLAGGTGELFF. CDR3 coding DNA: TGTGCCAGCTCACCACCGGGACTAGCGGGGGGAACCGGGGAGCTGTTTTTT.

This clone was observed a handful of times. The genes are TRBV27 and TRBJ1-5; no clear D gene. The germline CDR1 and CDR2 sequences are MNHEY and SMNVEV (reference sequence). Trimming removed 4 bases at V and 1 base at J, with 8 bases between. The CDR3 extends over 14 amino acids. In nucleotides, the CDR3 is TGTGCCAGCAGTTCCCTTACAAGCAATCAGCCCCAGCATTTT. It is translated as CASSSLTSNQPQHF.

This clone has only one observation. The chain recombines TRBV10-3 with TRBJ2-7, with 9 nucleotides matching TRBD1. This CDR3 contains 15 residues. After removal of 3 bases from V and 4 bases from J, the junction contained 7 bases not matched to a gene. The germline V gene has CDR1 ENHRY and CDR2 SYGVKD. This CDR3 is CAISDSGTGSYEQYF. In DNA form, the CDR3 reads TGTGCCATCAGTGATTCTGGGACAGGGTCTTACGAGCAGTACTTC.

The genes are TRBV3-1 (or the pseudogene TRBV3-2) and TRBJ1-2; 12 bases map to TRBD1. The CDR3 length is 16 residues. The V segment lost 4 bases and the J segment 8 bases; nucleotides outside the gene matches: 11. The germline V gene encodes CDR1 LGHDT and CDR2 YNNKEL (reference sequence). The CDR3 loop is CASSPGTGQGAGGYTF. CDR3 sequence (DNA): TGTGCCAGCAGCCCCGGTACGGGACAGGGGGCAGGGGGCTACACCTTC.

V is TRBV7-3 and J is TRBJ2-3, with D possibly being TRBD1 (6 bases). This CDR3 contains 16 residues. The germline V gene has CDR1 SGHTA and CDR2 FQGTGA. The ends were cut back, 0 bases at V and 0 bases at J, with 10 bases in the middle. The DNA for the CDR3 is TGTGCCAGCAGCTTAACGTTTGGACAGAGCACAGATACGCAGTATTTT. This codes for CASSLTFGQSTDTQYF.

This clone was observed a few times. J is TRBJ2-7 and V is TRBV18; 7 bases map to TRBD1. This CDR3 has 14 residues. The J segment lost 2 bases and the V segment lost 5 bases, leaving 6 bases of the junction unmatched. CDR1 is KGHSH, CDR2 LQKENI, per germline. The chain's CDR3 is CASSSPGTAYEQYF. The CDR3 nucleotides are TGTGCCAGCTCATCCCCCGGGACAGCCTACGAGCAGTACTTC.

The chain employs TRBV7-9 and TRBJ1-2; TRBD1 is a possible D gene (5 bases). The V end lost 8 bases, the J end lost 4 bases, and 8 bases lay between the germline ends. The CDR3 is made up of 11 amino acids. Germline V gene data show CDR1 as SEHNR and CDR2 as FQNEAQ (reference sequence). This CDR3 reads CASYDSYGYTF. CDR3 nucleotide sequence: TGTGCCAGCTATGACAGCTATGGCTACACCTTC.

This rearrangement joins TRBV6-4 to TRBJ2-1; 13 bases are shared with TRBD2. Germline trimming cut 6 bases from V and 7 bases from J; bases unmatched to any gene: 6. The CDR3 sequence is 15 residues long. The germline V gene encodes CDR1 MRHNA and CDR2 SNTAGT. CDR3 in DNA: TGTGCCAGCAGCCTACTAGCGGGAGGGAGGAATGAGCAGTTCTTC. This gives the protein CASSLLAGGRNEQFF.

This chain joins TRBV5-6 and TRBJ1-3; 7 bases align to TRBD1. Germline CDR1 is SGHDT and CDR2 is YYEEEE. V was clipped by 6 bases and J by 3 bases; unmatched bases: 3. CDR3 size: 13 residues. CDR3 sequence reads: CASNRGDGNTIYF. The CDR3 DNA reads as TGTGCCAGCAACAGGGGCGATGGAAACACCATATATTTT.

The chain couples TRBV6-6 to TRBJ2-5; TRBD1 matches 8 bases. The junction had 2 bases not matched to a gene; V was cut back by 0 bases and J by 2 bases. Per germline, CDR1 MNHNY and CDR2 SVGAGI (reference sequence). This CDR3 contains 15 residues. As DNA, the CDR3 is TGTGCCAGCAGTTACTCGAACAGGGGGCAAGAGACCCAGTACTTC. It translates to CASSYSNRGQETQYF.

The chain carries TRBV19 and TRBJ2-1; 8 nucleotides match TRBD2. The junction had 7 bases not matched to a gene; V was cut back by 3 bases and J by 6 bases. This CDR3 is built from 15 residues. Germline-derived CDR1 and CDR2 are LNHDA and SQIVND (reference sequence). The CDR3 loop is CASSIRGSGVNEQFF. The DNA of the CDR3 is TGTGCCAGTAGTATCCGGGGTAGCGGGGTCAATGAGCAGTTCTTC.

The chain uses TRBV6-5 and TRBJ2-5, with D possibly TRBD2 on 5 matching bases. Germline V gene lookup returns CDR1 MNHEY and CDR2 SVGAGI. The germline V and J ends were trimmed by 0 bases and 6 bases, with 11 bases remaining between them. The CDR3 has 14 amino acids. The DNA of the CDR3 is TGTGCCAGCAGTTACTCCGGGATTACCCAGACCCAGTACTTC. Translating gives CASSYSGITQTQYF.

The sample holds one count of this clone. This chain joins TRBV9 and TRBJ2-5; tentatively, D is TRBD2 (6 bases). Trimming stripped 5 bases from V and 5 bases from J, with 16 bases between. The CDR3 covers 14 residues. Germline V gene data show CDR1 as SGDLS and CDR2 as YYNGEE. CDR3 region: CASSLGVAAETQYF. The CDR3 DNA is TGTGCCAGCAGTTTGGGTGTAGCGGCCGAGACCCAGTACTTC.

The rearrangement links TRBV19 to TRBJ2-2; D is possibly TRBD1 (6 bases). Trimming left V 5 bases short and J 9 bases short, with 19 bases between. Germline V gives CDR1 LNHDA, CDR2 SQIVND (reference sequence). This CDR3 has 15 amino acids. In nucleotides, the CDR3 is TGTGCCAGTAGTGGACACAGGGTAAAGGCCAGGGAGCTGTTTTTT. Translated, it gives CASSGHRVKARELFF.

This chain uses TRBV4-1 with TRBJ2-3; TRBD1 is a possible D gene (6 bases). Germline V gene lookup returns CDR1 MGHRA and CDR2 YSYEKL. Trimming shortened V by 1 base and J by 2 bases, and 13 bases separated the two germline ends. This CDR3 has 16 amino acids. This CDR3 is CASSQAAGAYTDTQYF. In DNA, the CDR3 is TGCGCCAGCAGCCAAGCGGCAGGGGCCTACACAGATACGCAGTATTTT.

Here the CDR3 reads CASSITGVPDTQYF. For the CDR3, the DNA is TGTGCCAGTAGTATAACGGGAGTACCGGATACGCAGTATTTT. V usage is TRBV19 and J usage is TRBJ2-3, with D possibly matching TRBD2 (6 bases). This CDR3 comprises 14 residues. Trimming removed 2 bases from V and 6 bases from J, with 12 bases in between. Germline-derived CDR1 and CDR2 are LNHDA and SQIVND (reference sequence). Looking up the rest from reference TRBV19 and TRBJ2-3 gives the full variable domain: DGGITQSPKYLFRKEGQNVTLSCEQNLNHDAMYWYRQDPGQGLRLIYYSQIVNDFQKGDIAEGYSVSREKKESFPLTVTSAQKNPTAFYLCASSITGVPDTQYFGPGTRLTVL.

This chain uses TRBV11-3 with TRBJ2-7, with 9 bases aligning to TRBD1. CDR1 SGHNT and CDR2 YENEEA come from the germline V gene. The CDR3 length is 14 residues. The trim removed 2 bases at V and 7 bases at J, leaving 6 bases unmatched. CDR3 residues: CASSLSRQGDEQYF. For the CDR3, the DNA is TGTGCCAGCAGCTTAAGCCGACAGGGGGATGAGCAGTACTTC.

This rearrangement joins TRBV2 to TRBJ1-5; D is uncertain. Trimming left V 5 bases short and J 2 bases short, with 13 bases between. The CDR3 is 15 residues long. Germline values: CDR1 SNHLY, CDR2 FYNNEI. The CDR3 is CASSLLLGGNQPQHF. The CDR3 region has the DNA TGTGCCAGCAGTTTACTCCTTGGAGGCAATCAGCCCCAGCATTTT.

V gene TRBV19 combines with J gene TRBJ1-5; TRBD1 agrees at 8 bases. This CDR3 is 16 amino acids long. J lost 4 bases, V lost 5 bases, and 10 bases had no gene match. Looked up from germline, CDR1 is LNHDA and CDR2 is SQIVND (reference sequence). CDR3 sequence reads: CASSPRTGRSNQPQHF. DNA for the CDR3: TGTGCCAGTAGTCCCCGGACAGGGAGGTCTAATCAGCCCCAGCATTTT.

The CDR3 region is CASSSHQPQHF. The CDR3 DNA reads TGTGCCAGCAGTTCTCATCAGCCCCAGCATTTT. This chain connects TRBV28 to TRBJ1-5; D not resolved. The CDR3 sequence is 11 residues long. The germline gives CDR1 MDHEN, CDR2 SYDVKM. V dropped 4 bases and J dropped 5 bases, with 3 bases sitting between them.

This chain links TRBV5-1 with TRBJ1-3; 10 nucleotides align to TRBD1. Per germline, CDR1 SGHRS and CDR2 YFSETQ. With V trimmed by 7 bases and J by 4 bases, 5 bases remained unmatched. The CDR3 sequence is 14 residues long. DNA of the CDR3: TGCGCCAGCGGCGGGACAGGGGACGGAAACACCATATATTTT. Translation: CASGGTGDGNTIYF.

This rearrangement joins TRBV11-3 to TRBJ2-1, with TRBD2 identical over 8 bases. The CDR3 runs to 15 residues. The ends lost 3 bases at V and 6 bases at J; junction bases unmatched: 7. Germline V gene lookup returns CDR1 SGHNT and CDR2 YENEEA. The CDR3 sequence: CASSLVSGTINEQFF. The CDR3 bases are TGTGCCAGCAGCTTGGTTAGCGGGACGATCAATGAGCAGTTCTTC.

The genes are TRBV7-2 and TRBJ1-6; the D gene is possibly TRBD1 (6 bases). Germline V lookup: CDR1 SGHTA, CDR2 FQGNSA. This CDR3 has 15 amino acids. The V gene lost 2 bases and the J gene lost 10 bases, with 15 bases spanning the gap. CDR3 residues: CASSLLVQGGSPLHF. In DNA, the CDR3 is TGTGCCAGCAGCTTATTGGTACAGGGAGGGTCACCCCTCCACTTT.

The V and J genes are TRBV14 and TRBJ1-6, with D unclear. Germline assignment: CDR1 SGHDN and CDR2 FVKESK. The V end lost 4 bases, the J end lost 0 bases, and 13 bases lay between the germline ends. CDR3 length equals 17 residues. The CDR3 loop is CASSPKSSGSYNSPLHF. The CDR3 DNA sequence: TGTGCCAGCAGCCCAAAAAGTTCGGGCTCCTATAATTCACCCCTCCACTTT.

The rearrangement uses TRBV3-1 (or the pseudogene TRBV3-2) and TRBJ1-4; a possible D gene is TRBD1 (6 bases). The V and J ends lost 3 bases and 5 bases respectively, with 10 bases between them. The CDR3 consists of 14 residues. Germline V gene sequence: CDR1 LGHDT, CDR2 YNNKEL (reference sequence). The DNA of the CDR3 is TGTGCCAGCAGCCATACAGGGCTAAATGAAAAACTGTTTTTT. The encoded protein is CASSHTGLNEKLFF.

The genes are TRBV11-3 and TRBJ2-1, with D uncertain. CDR1 and CDR2 (germline): SGHNT, YENEEA. The CDR3 loop spans 13 amino acids. Trimming removed 1 base at V and 13 bases at J, with 14 bases between. The CDR3 DNA reads TGTGCCAGCAGCTTAGTGGCTCAAAGTCCACAGTTCTTC. Residues: CASSLVAQSPQFF.

The chain is built from TRBV14 and TRBJ1-1; D is unclear. V was shortened by 0 bases and J by 5 bases, with 19 bases between the two germline ends. The length of the CDR3 is 17 residues. The germline V gene has CDR1 SGHDN and CDR2 FVKESK. In DNA, the CDR3 is TGTGCCAGCAGCCAAGATGGGAGAAGGTCTTTTGGGACTGAAGCTTTCTTT. It yields the protein CASSQDGRRSFGTEAFF.